These 10 T cell receptor beta chains came from one sample sequenced in a study of T cells in Graves' hyperthyroidism and ophthalmopathy. Amplified TCR beta CDR3 regions came from RNA transcripts. Initially, a first-round RT-PCR of the TCR CDR3 employed the HTBI primer set. MiXCR, run by TCRdb on the multiplex PCR reads, gives a single entry per CDR3 protein. This table holds 350,000 to 400,000 distinct CDR3 sequences, about 16% found once. Sequenced sample: blood. The receptors stem from a woman under 40 with Graves' hyperthyroidism.

The V call is TRBV27, the J call TRBJ1-1; 7 bases match TRBD1. The CDR3 has 14 residues. Trimming removed 4 bases from V and 7 bases from J; junction bases left unmatched: 9. Germline V CDR1 and CDR2: MNHEY, SMNVEV (reference sequence). CDR3 DNA: TGTGCCAGCAGTTCCGGACAGGCCGGTAGTGAAGCTTTCTTT. Translating it yields CASSSGQAGSEAFF.

This clonotype has more than one count but fewer than ten. The chain joins TRBV12-3 or TRBV12-4 to TRBJ2-1, with 9 bases matching TRBD1. This CDR3 contains 14 residues. The V segment lost 3 bases and the J segment 9 bases; nucleotides outside the gene matches: 6. CDR3 region: CASSFLTTGGEQFF. The CDR3 region has the DNA TGTGCCAGCAGTTTTCTGACGACAGGGGGTGAGCAGTTCTTC.

The rearrangement uses TRBV11-2 and TRBJ2-3; D gene ambiguous. The V gene lost 5 bases and the J gene lost 8 bases, with 8 bases spanning the gap. The CDR3 totals 11 residues. Germline V gives CDR1 SGHAT, CDR2 FQNNGV. The CDR3 region has the DNA TGTGCCAGCAGCGTAGCTGTTACGCAGTATTTT. It translates to CASSVAVTQYF.

This clonotype showed up just a few times. The CDR3 DNA sequence: TGTGCCAGCAGCGGGGGGCCAGGCAGGGATGGCTACACCTTC. Its translation: CASSGGPGRDGYTF. The chain combines TRBV5-5 with TRBJ1-2, with D maybe TRBD1 (6 bases). V lost 4 bases and J 6 bases, leaving 16 bases between the germline ends. The length of the CDR3 is 14 residues. The germline CDR1 and CDR2 sequences are SGHKS and YYEKEE (reference sequence).

This clonotype was detected ten times or more. The CDR3 sequence is CASSENGGLGYTF. For the CDR3, the DNA is TGTGCCAGCAGTGAGAATGGAGGGTTAGGCTACACCTTC. The V call is TRBV2, the J call TRBJ1-2; D remains unclear. CDR3 length: 13 amino acids. Germline V lookup: CDR1 SNHLY, CDR2 FYNNEI. V was clipped by 3 bases and J by 8 bases, with 13 bases between them.

This clonotype showed up many times. V gene TRBV6-5 combines with J gene TRBJ1-2; D is uncertain. CDR3 length: 12 residues. Trimming shortened V by 2 bases and J by 8 bases, and 9 bases separated the two germline ends. CDR1 is MNHEY, CDR2 SVGAGI, per germline. This CDR3 is CASSYKVGGYTF. The DNA for the CDR3 is TGTGCCAGCAGTTACAAGGTTGGCGGCTACACCTTC.

V and J are TRBV12-3 or TRBV12-4 and TRBJ2-2, with D tentatively TRBD1 (5 bases). CDR3 length: 16 residues. V lost 3 bases to trimming and J lost 6 bases, with 17 bases between them. CDR3 DNA: TGTGCCAGCAGTTTGGCGGCAGGGCGGTCATCCGGGGAGCTGTTTTTT. It yields the protein CASSLAAGRSSGELFF.

This clonotype showed up many times. V gene TRBV10-3 combines with J gene TRBJ2-1; the match to TRBD2 covers 7 bases. Germline trimming cut 8 bases from V and 10 bases from J; bases unmatched to any gene: 14. The V gene's germline CDR1 is ENHRY and CDR2 SYGVKD. This CDR3 has 14 amino acids. CDR3: CAIRPLGGSGEQFF. In DNA form, the CDR3 reads TGTGCCATCCGCCCATTGGGGGGGTCTGGGGAGCAGTTCTTC.

This clonotype was detected ten times or more. This chain joins TRBV28 and TRBJ2-1, with D hard to call. Trimming took off 4 bases at V and 9 bases at J, with 7 bases between the two ends. The CDR3 runs to 11 residues. CDR1 and CDR2 (germline): MDHEN, SYDVKM. The DNA of the CDR3 is TGTGCCAGCAGTTACCTCTCTGAGCAGTTCTTC. It specifies CASSYLSEQFF. Combining the CDR3 with reference TRBV28 and TRBJ2-1 gives the whole variable domain DVKVTQSSRYLVKRTGEKVFLECVQDMDHENMFWYRQDPGLGLRLIYFSYDVKMKEKGDIPEGYSVSREKKERFSLILESASTNQTSMYLCASSYLSEQFFGPGTRLTVL.

This chain uses TRBV28 with TRBJ2-7, with D possibly TRBD1 on 6 matching bases. The J call may not be correct, given that the DNA end is closer to TRBJ2-1. Germline lookup yields CDR1 MDHEN and CDR2 SYDVKM. CDR3 length equals 13 residues. The CDR3 DNA follows: TGTGCCAGCAGTCTAACGGGACACTACGAGCAGTTCTTC. It specifies CASSLTGHYEQFF.